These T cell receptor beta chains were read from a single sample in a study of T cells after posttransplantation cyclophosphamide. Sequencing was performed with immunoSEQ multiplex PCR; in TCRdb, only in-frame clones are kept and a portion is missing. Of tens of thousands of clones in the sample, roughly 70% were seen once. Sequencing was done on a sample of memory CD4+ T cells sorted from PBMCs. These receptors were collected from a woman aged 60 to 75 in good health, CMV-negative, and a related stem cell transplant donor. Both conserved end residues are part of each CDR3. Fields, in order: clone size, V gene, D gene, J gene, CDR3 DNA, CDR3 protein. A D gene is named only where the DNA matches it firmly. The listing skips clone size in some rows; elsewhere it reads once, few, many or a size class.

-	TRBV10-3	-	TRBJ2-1	TGTGCCATCAGTGAGTTGGAGCGTGAGCAGTTCTTC	CAISELEREQFF
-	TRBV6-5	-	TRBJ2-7	TGTGCCAGCAGTTACTCTGGGGTAGGGGCCTACGAGCAGTACTTC	CASSYSGVGAYEQYF
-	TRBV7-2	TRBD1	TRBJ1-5	TGTGCCAGCAGCGCTGGGGACAGGGTTAGCAATCAGCCCCAGCATTTT	CASSAGDRVSNQPQHF
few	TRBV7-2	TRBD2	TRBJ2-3	TGTGCCAGCAGCTGGGCTAGCGGGAAAGGGCGCGATACGCAGTATTTT	CASSWASGKGRDTQYF
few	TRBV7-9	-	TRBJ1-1	TGTGCCAGCACCAAGCAGGGGAACACTGAAGCTTTCTTT	CASTKQGNTEAFF
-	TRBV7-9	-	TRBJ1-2	TGTGCCAGCAGCTTGGGCAGTACCTATGGCTACACCTTC	CASSLGSTYGYTF
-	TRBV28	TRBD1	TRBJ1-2	TGTGCCAGCAGATTCCGACAGGGCAGGGGAGACTATGGCTACACCTTC	CASRFRQGRGDYGYTF
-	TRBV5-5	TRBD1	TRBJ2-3	TGTGCCAGCAGCATTACGACAGGGGCGGATACGCAGTATTTT	CASSITTGADTQYF
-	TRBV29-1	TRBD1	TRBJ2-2	TGCAGCGTTGGGGGACAGGGGACCACCGGGGAGCTGTTTTTT	CSVGGQGTTGELFF
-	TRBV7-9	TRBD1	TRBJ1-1	TGTGCCAGCAGCCCAGGGGGACAGGGACGGACTGAAGCTTTCTTT	CASSPGGQGRTEAFF
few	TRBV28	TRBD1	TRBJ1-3	TGTGCCAGCAGTTCTCCCCCCGGGACAGAAGAAGGAAACACCATATATTTT	CASSSPPGTEEGNTIYF
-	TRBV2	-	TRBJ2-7	TGTGCCAGCAGTGCTACAGGGTTCTACGAGCAGTACTTC	CASSATGFYEQYF
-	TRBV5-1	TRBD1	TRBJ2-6	TGCGCCAGCAGACCCAGGACAGGGGGACTCTCTGGGGCCAACGTCCTGACTTTC	CASRPRTGGLSGANVLTF
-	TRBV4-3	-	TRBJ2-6	TGCGCCAGCAGCCAAGAGGGGCCCACAAGGACCGGGGCCAACGTCCTGACTTTC	CASSQEGPTRTGANVLTF
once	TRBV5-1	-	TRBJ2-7	TGCGCCAGCAGCGTACAGGGCTCCTACGAGCAGTACTTC	CASSVQGSYEQYF
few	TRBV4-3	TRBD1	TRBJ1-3	TGCGCCAGCAGCCAAGATTGGACAGGGCCTGGAAACACCATATATTTT	CASSQDWTGPGNTIYF
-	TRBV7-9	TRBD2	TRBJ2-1	TGTGCCAGCAGATCAAGCGGGGTGTCCTACAATGAGCAGTTCTTC	CASRSSGVSYNEQFF
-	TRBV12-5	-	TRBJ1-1	TGTGCTAGTGGTCTCGACCTAGGGAACACTGAAGCTTTCTTT	CASGLDLGNTEAFF
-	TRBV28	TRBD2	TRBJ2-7	TGTGCCAGCAGTTTTCGCCGAAGAGCGGGGGTAAGCGAGCAGTACTTC	CASSFRRRAGVSEQYF
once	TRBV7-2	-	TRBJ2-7	TGTGCCAGCAGCCCGGGGGTAAGATCCTACGAGCAGTACTTC	CASSPGVRSYEQYF
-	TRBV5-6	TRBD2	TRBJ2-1	TGTGCCAGCAGCCCCCAGGGCGGGGGGGCCACTGAGCAGTTCTTC	CASSPQGGGATEQFF
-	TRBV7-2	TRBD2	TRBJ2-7	TGTGCCAGCAGCACCCAGCGGGGGGCCAACTACGAGCAGTACTTC	CASSTQRGANYEQYF
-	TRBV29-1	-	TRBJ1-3	TGCAGCGCCTCAGACACAGGAAACACCATATATTTT	CSASDTGNTIYF
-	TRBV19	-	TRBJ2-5	TGTGCCAGTAGTATCGCAGGAACGGAGACCCAGTACTTC	CASSIAGTETQYF
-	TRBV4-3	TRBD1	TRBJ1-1	TGCGCCAGCAGCCAGGGGACAGGGGTGGGGTACACTGAAGCTTTCTTT	CASSQGTGVGYTEAFF
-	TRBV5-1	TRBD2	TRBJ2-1	TGCGCCAGCAGCTTGGGTCCTGGCGGGAGCAATGAGCAGTTCTTC	CASSLGPGGSNEQFF
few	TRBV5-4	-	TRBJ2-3	TGTGCCAGCAGCTTTCGGGGGACAGATACGCAGTATTTT	CASSFRGTDTQYF
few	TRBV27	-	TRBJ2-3	TGTGCCAGCAGATTGGGGAGAGATACGCAGTATTTT	CASRLGRDTQYF
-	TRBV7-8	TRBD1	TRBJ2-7	TGTGCCAGCAGCCACCACAGGGGGAAGGGCCTCTACGAGCAGTACTTC	CASSHHRGKGLYEQYF
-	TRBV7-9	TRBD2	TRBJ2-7	TGTGCCAGCAGCAAATCCGGGACTAGCAACCCCTACGAGCAGTACTTC	CASSKSGTSNPYEQYF
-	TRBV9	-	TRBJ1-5	TGTGCCAGCAGCGTCGATGAGGGTCGTAGCAATCAGCCCCAGCATTTT	CASSVDEGRSNQPQHF
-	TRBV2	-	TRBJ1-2	TGTGCCAGCAGTGAAGGACCAGGGAACTATGGCTACACCTTC	CASSEGPGNYGYTF
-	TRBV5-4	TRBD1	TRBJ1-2	TGTGCCAGCAGCGACGCTCCGGGACAGGGGTATGGCTACACCTTC	CASSDAPGQGYGYTF
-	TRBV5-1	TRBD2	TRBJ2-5	TGCGCCAGCAGCCGGTCCGGGCGGGGGGGCGCGGAGACCCAGTACTTC	CASSRSGRGGAETQYF
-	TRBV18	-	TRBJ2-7	TGTGCCAGCTCCATAAAGTCCGGGAGTTACGAGCAGTACTTC	CASSIKSGSYEQYF
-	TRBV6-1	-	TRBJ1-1	TGTGCCAGCAGTGAAGCGCGGCAGACTGAAGCTTTCTTT	CASSEARQTEAFF
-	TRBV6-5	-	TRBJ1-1	TGTGCCAGCAGAGCACCGGGACAAGAAGCTTTCTTT	CASRAPGQEAFF
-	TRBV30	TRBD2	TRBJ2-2	TGTGCCTGGAGTGGAGTAGCGGGAGGGCGGACCGGGGAGCTGTTTTTT	CAWSGVAGGRTGELFF
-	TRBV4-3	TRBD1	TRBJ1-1	TGCGCTAGCAGCCAAGATAGGCAGGGGGGAACTGAAGCTTTCTTT	CASSQDRQGGTEAFF
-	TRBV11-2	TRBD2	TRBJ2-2	TGTGCCAGCAGCTTAGAGGCTAGCGGGACCGGGGAGCTGTTTTTT	CASSLEASGTGELFF
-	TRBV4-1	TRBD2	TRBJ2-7	TGCGCCAGCAGCCTTCAACCGAGGGGAGGGAACACCTACGAGCAGTACTTC	CASSLQPRGGNTYEQYF
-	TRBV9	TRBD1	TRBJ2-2	TGTGCCAGCAGCGGGACAGGGGGCGGCGGGGAGCTGTTTTTT	CASSGTGGGGELFF
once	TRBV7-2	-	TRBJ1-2	TGTGCCAGCAGCTTAGGTCAGAACGATGGCTACACCTTC	CASSLGQNDGYTF